Listed below are T cell receptor beta chains from one sample, sequenced in a study of T cell changes during pregnancy in multiple sclerosis. Sequencing was performed with immunoSEQ multiplex PCR; in TCRdb, only in-frame clones are kept and a portion is missing. The sample lists more than 90,000 clones; more than 85% were seen once. The starting material was peripheral blood, obtained in the first trimester of pregnancy. These receptor sequences come from a female donor with multiple sclerosis, enrolled in a pregnancy study. CDR3s include the opening cysteine and the closing phenylalanine or tryptophan. The D gene is left open where the match is weak. Size values are once, few and many counts, or a class for expanded clones, and some rows have none.

v_call	d_call	clone_size	j_call	cdr3_nt	cdr3_aa
TRBV6-5	.	once	TRBJ2-3	TGTGCCAGCAGCACAGACTACCCCATTCCACGTAGGCAGTATTTT	CASSTDYPIPRRQYF
TRBV4-1	.	.	TRBJ2-3	TGCGCCAGCAGCCACGACAGAGATACGCAGTATTTT	CASSHDRDTQYF
TRBV9	TRBD1	.	TRBJ1-1	TGTGCCAGCAGCCCCAGGGGGACAGGGGCGGCCACTGAAGCTTTCTTT	CASSPRGTGAATEAFF
TRBV13	.	.	TRBJ1-3	TGTGCCAGCAGGTCCCGTGCCGGGACTGGAAACACCATATATTTT	CASRSRAGTGNTIYF
TRBV28	.	.	TRBJ1-2	TGTGCCAGCAGTTTACCCGACAGGAACTATGGCTACACCTTC	CASSLPDRNYGYTF
TRBV9	.	.	TRBJ2-1	TGTGCCAGCACCGTCCGGGATGAGCAGTTCTTC	CASTVRDEQFF
TRBV11-2	.	.	TRBJ1-2	TGTGCCAGCAGCCCCACAGGGCTGGGCTACACCTTC	CASSPTGLGYTF
TRBV30	.	once	TRBJ1-1	TGTGCCTGGAGTGTTGAAGTCAGGCTTACCTTCATTGGCACTGAAGCTTTCTTT	CAWSVEVRLTFIGTEAFF
TRBV5-1	TRBD1	.	TRBJ2-5	TGCGCCAGCAGCTTGGACGGCAGGGGGCGCGAAGAGACCCAGTACTTC	CASSLDGRGREETQYF
TRBV7-2	TRBD1	.	TRBJ2-7	TGTGCCAGCAGCTCCGGGACAGACTACGAGCAGTACTTC	CASSSGTDYEQYF
TRBV7-2	TRBD2	.	TRBJ2-7	TGTGCCAGCAGCTTAGTTAGCGGGAGGAGTTCCTACGAGCAGTACTTC	CASSLVSGRSSYEQYF
TRBV4-1	TRBD1	.	TRBJ1-2	TGCGCCAGCAGCCAAGTATCCTTTGCAGGGGGCGAAGCTAACTATGGCTACACCTTC	CASSQVSFAGGEANYGYTF
TRBV5-1	TRBD1	.	TRBJ1-1	TGCGCCAGCAGCTCTTTTCAGGGGGCTGGCACTGAAGCTTTCTTT	CASSSFQGAGTEAFF
TRBV5-1	.	.	TRBJ1-4	TGCGCCAGCAGCTTGGTTGGGGCGCGTATAGGAAATACTAAAGTAGGTGAAAAACTGTTTTTT	CASSLVGARIGNTKVGEKLFF
TRBV7-2	.	.	TRBJ2-5	TGTGCCAGCAGCTTAGTCCGGGAGTCAGAGACCCAGTACTTC	CASSLVRESETQYF
TRBV28	.	.	TRBJ2-7	TGTGCCAGCAGTTTCCCCGGAGCCTACGAGCAGTACTTC	CASSFPGAYEQYF
TRBV7-2	.	few	TRBJ1-2	TGTGCCAGCAGCCAGGGTTCAGAAGGGGCGCGGGGCTACACCTTC	CASSQGSEGARGYTF
TRBV5-4	TRBD2	.	TRBJ2-1	TGTGCCAGCAGACCGGGGGGGAGTCTCTACAATGAGCAGTTCTTC	CASRPGGSLYNEQFF
TRBV7-2	TRBD1	.	TRBJ1-1	TGTGCCAGCAGCCCTAGGACAGGGCTTGACACTGAAGCTTTCTTT	CASSPRTGLDTEAFF
TRBV1	.	once	TRBJ1-5	TGCACCAGCAGCCAAGTTGGGGGGGCCCTGGCCCCTCAAAATAGCAATCAGCCCCAGCATTTT	CTSSQVGGALAPQNSNQPQHF
TRBV7-3	.	once	TRBJ2-2	TGTGCCAGCAGCTCGTTGACGAGGACCGGGGAGCTGTTTTTT	CASSSLTRTGELFF
TRBV9	TRBD1	.	TRBJ2-1	TGTGCCAGCAGCCAGAGTGGGACAGGGGGCTACAATGAGCAGTTCTTC	CASSQSGTGGYNEQFF
TRBV5-1	.	.	TRBJ2-6	TGCGCCAGCACGGAGGGCTTTGGGGCCAACGTCCTGACTTTC	CASTEGFGANVLTF
TRBV12-5	TRBD1	.	TRBJ2-1	TGTGCTAGTGGTTTGACCCGGGACAGGGTCTACAATGAGCAGTTCTTC	CASGLTRDRVYNEQFF
TRBV7-8	TRBD1	.	TRBJ2-1	TGTGCCAGCAGCTTAAAAGGGACAGGGAATGTGAATGAGCAGTTCTTC	CASSLKGTGNVNEQFF
TRBV15	.	.	TRBJ1-2	TGTGCCACCAGCAGAGATGGGGGGGGCCTTGGCTACACCTTC	CATSRDGGGLGYTF
TRBV5-1	.	.	TRBJ2-7	TGCGCCAGCAGCCCCAAACAGGAAGGGCGCTACGAGCAGTACTTC	CASSPKQEGRYEQYF
TRBV7-3	.	once	TRBJ2-2	TGTGCCAGCAGCTTAGACTTCCGGGGCACCGGGGAGCTGTTTTTT	CASSLDFRGTGELFF
TRBV7-2	TRBD1	once	TRBJ1-1	TGTGCCAGCAGCTTTGGCGGACAGGGTTTAACTGAAGCTTTCTTT	CASSFGGQGLTEAFF
TRBV9	TRBD1	.	TRBJ2-2	TGTGCCAGCAGCGGTAACCGGGGCTCCGGGACAGGGGCGAACACCGGGGAGCTGTTTTTT	CASSGNRGSGTGANTGELFF
TRBV2	.	.	TRBJ1-1	TGTGCCAGCAGTGACAGGGGAGGGGTCACTGAAGCTTTCTTT	CASSDRGGVTEAFF
TRBV30	TRBD1	.	TRBJ2-3	TGTGCCTGGAGTGCGGACAGGGGTCCCACAGATACGCAGTATTTT	CAWSADRGPTDTQYF
TRBV5-1	TRBD1	.	TRBJ1-3	TGCGCCAGCAGCCCAGACAGGGGTGCTGGTAACACCATATATTTT	CASSPDRGAGNTIYF
TRBV28	.	.	TRBJ1-3	TGTGCCAGCAGAAAATCCGGGGGGGGGAACACCATATATTTT	CASRKSGGGNTIYF
TRBV5-6	TRBD2	.	TRBJ2-3	TGTGCCAGCAGCTCGACCCTAGCGGGAGGTATAGATACGCAGTATTTT	CASSSTLAGGIDTQYF
TRBV6-4	TRBD1	.	TRBJ2-3	TGTGCCAGCAGTGCGGAGTCCGGACAGGGGGCATCTACGCAGTATTTT	CASSAESGQGASTQYF
TRBV7-2	TRBD1	.	TRBJ2-2	TGTGCCGGTCGACAGGGAAACACCGGGGAGCTGTTTTTT	CAGRQGNTGELFF
TRBV5-4	TRBD2	.	TRBJ2-7	TGTGCCAGCAGCCTGAAGGGCGGGAGGGCCCTCTACGAGCAGTACTTC	CASSLKGGRALYEQYF
TRBV7-9	.	.	TRBJ1-3	TGTGCCAGCAGCCCGCTGATGGCCTCGGGTGGAAACACCATATATTTT	CASSPLMASGGNTIYF
TRBV7-9	.	.	TRBJ2-3	TGTGCCAGCAGCCGCTCGGGTGTCACAGATACGCAGTATTTT	CASSRSGVTDTQYF
TRBV18	.	.	TRBJ1-5	TGTGCCAGCTCACCCAAGAGGGGGTATCAGCCCCAGCATTTT	CASSPKRGYQPQHF
TRBV6-5	.	.	TRBJ1-5	TGTGCCAGCAGTTCTACGTTCGGGGGTCAGCCCCAGCATTTT	CASSSTFGGQPQHF